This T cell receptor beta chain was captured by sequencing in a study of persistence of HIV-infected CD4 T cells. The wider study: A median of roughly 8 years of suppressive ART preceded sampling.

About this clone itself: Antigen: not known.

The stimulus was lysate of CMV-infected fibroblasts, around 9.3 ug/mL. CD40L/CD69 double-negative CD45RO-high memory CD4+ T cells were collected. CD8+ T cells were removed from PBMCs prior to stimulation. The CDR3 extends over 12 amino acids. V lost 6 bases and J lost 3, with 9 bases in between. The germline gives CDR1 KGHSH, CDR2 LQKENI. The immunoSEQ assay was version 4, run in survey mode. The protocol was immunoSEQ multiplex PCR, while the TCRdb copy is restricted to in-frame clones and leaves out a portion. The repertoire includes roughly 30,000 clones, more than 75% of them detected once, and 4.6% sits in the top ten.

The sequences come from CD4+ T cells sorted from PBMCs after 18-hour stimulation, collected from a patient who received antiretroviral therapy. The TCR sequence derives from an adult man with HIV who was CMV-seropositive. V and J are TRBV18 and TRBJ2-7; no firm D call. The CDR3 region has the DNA TGTGCCAGCTCTCCTGATCTCTACGAGCAGTACTTC. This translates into CASSPDLYEQYF. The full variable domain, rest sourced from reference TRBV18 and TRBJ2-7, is NAGVMQNPRHLVRRRGQEARLRCSPMKGHSHVYWYRQLPEEGLKFMVYLQKENIIDESGMPKERFSAEFPKEGPSILRIQQVVRGDSAAYFCASSPDLYEQYFGPGTRLTVT.